The 13 T cell receptor beta chains below all came from one sample that was sequenced in a study of T cell responses to AZD1222 COVID-19 vaccine. Some clones are missing from TCRdb's copy, which holds only in-frame ones; the method was immunoSEQ multiplex PCR. The sample lists 150,000 to 200,000 clones; more than 80% were seen once. The sequencing used peripheral blood, collected on day 0 of AZD1222 vaccination. Every receptor here comes from an adult in good health.

The chain recombines TRBV5-1 with TRBJ2-5; weak D call: TRBD2 (6 bases). Germline CDR1 and CDR2: SGHRS and YFSETQ. The CDR3 length is 13 residues. Trimming left V 4 bases short and J 2 bases short, with 9 bases between. Written as DNA, the CDR3 is TGCGCCAGCAGCCCGGGAGTTCAAGAGACCCAGTACTTC. Translated: CASSPGVQETQYF.

By frequency in the sample, this clone is medium-sized (0.01 to 0.1%). The chain carries TRBV9 and TRBJ2-3; no definite D call. The length of the CDR3 is 13 residues. V lost 4 bases and J lost 6, with 12 bases in between. The germline V gene has CDR1 SGDLS and CDR2 YYNGEE. The CDR3 region has the DNA TGTGCCAGCAGCACCCGGGCCAAGGATACGCAGTATTTT. Amino acids: CASSTRAKDTQYF.

The rearrangement uses TRBV13 and TRBJ2-3; 9 positions agree with TRBD1. V shed 7 bases and J 5 bases; nucleotides not matched to a gene: 7. From germline, CDR1 is PRHDT and CDR2 FYEKMQ (reference sequence). The CDR3 runs 14 residues. CDR3 coding DNA: TGTGCCAGCAACAACAGGGGGCACGAAGATACGCAGTATTTT. The encoded protein is CASNNRGHEDTQYF.

This clone was counted once. The gene calls are TRBV24-1 and TRBJ2-5; D gene unclear. This CDR3 is 13 amino acids long. CDR1 KGHDR and CDR2 SFDVKD come from the germline V gene. Trimming removed 3 bases from V and 2 bases from J, with 6 bases in between. The CDR3 coding sequence is TGTGCCACCAGTGATGTAACTCAAGAGACCCAGTACTTC. Encoded protein: CATSDVTQETQYF.

Only one count was recorded for this clone. The chain has TRBV27 and TRBJ1-1; possibly TRBD1 for D (6 bases). The CDR3 has 14 amino acids. From germline, CDR1 is MNHEY and CDR2 SMNVEV (reference sequence). Between the trimmed V and J ends, which lost 4 bases and 7 bases, there was a span of 16 bases. The CDR3 nucleotides are TGTGCCAGCAGTTCCCAGGACAGACTCGATGAAGCTTTCTTT. Translated, it gives CASSSQDRLDEAFF.

This sequence joins TRBV3-1 (or the pseudogene TRBV3-2) and TRBJ2-1; tentatively, D is TRBD2 (5 bases). This CDR3 spans 14 amino acids. V shed 7 bases and J shed 2 bases, with 12 bases lying between them. In germline, CDR1 is LGHDT, CDR2 YNNKEL (reference sequence). In DNA form, the CDR3 reads TGTGCCAGCACCTCCGCCGGGGCCTACAATGAGCAGTTCTTC. It yields the protein CASTSAGAYNEQFF.

This chain links TRBV5-1 with TRBJ1-1; D gene uncertain. The V and J ends lost 2 bases and 3 bases respectively, with 11 bases between them. CDR3 size: 14 residues. Germline CDR1 SGHRS, CDR2 YFSETQ. For the CDR3, the DNA is TGCGCCAGCAGCTTTTCTGAATTTTACACTGAAGCTTTCTTT. Its protein product is CASSFSEFYTEAFF. Full variable domain (rest looked up from reference TRBV5-1 and TRBJ1-1): KAGVTQTPRYLIKTRGQQVTLSCSPISGHRSVSWYQQTPGQGLQFLFEYFSETQRNKGNFPGRFSGRQFSNSRSEMNVSTLELGDSALYLCASSFSEFYTEAFFGQGTRLTVV.

J is TRBJ1-4 and V is TRBV19; D may be TRBD1 (5 bases). Germline V CDR1 and CDR2: LNHDA, SQIVND (reference sequence). The germline V and J ends were trimmed by 7 bases and 3 bases, with 12 bases remaining between them. CDR3 length equals 14 residues. The CDR3 region is CASMRVGANEKLFF. DNA of the CDR3: TGTGCCAGTATGAGAGTGGGGGCTAATGAAAAACTGTTTTTT.

Note on this clone: The CDR3 ends on some other residue instead of the conserved phenylalanine or tryptophan, so this is likely a read error. No DNA is shown, since the ends of the CDR3 on it are uncertain; the CDR3 is the one TCRdb lists. This sequence joins TRBV27 and TRBJ2-3; TRBD1, as called in the table, went unchecked against the DNA. 10 amino acids form the CDR3, both terminal residues included. Germline lookup yields CDR1 MNHEY and CDR2 SMNVEV (reference sequence). The CDR3 is CASSEGSQGV.

The rearrangement links TRBV3-1 (or the pseudogene TRBV3-2) to TRBJ1-5; D gene unclear. Germline V gene data show CDR1 as LGHDT and CDR2 as YNNKEL (reference sequence). The CDR3 runs 15 residues. The V end lost 2 bases, the J end lost 0 bases, and 8 bases lay between the germline ends. CDR3 nucleotide sequence: TGTGCCAGCAGCCAATATGTTGATAGCAATCAGCCCCAGCATTTT. Its protein product is CASSQYVDSNQPQHF.

The chain uses TRBV19 and TRBJ2-5, with D perhaps given as TRBD1 or TRBD2 (6 bases each). Germline V gene data show CDR1 as LNHDA and CDR2 as SQIVND (reference sequence). The CDR3 length is 17 residues. V lost 4 bases and J lost 4, with 22 bases in between. CDR3 nucleotides: TGTGCCAGTAGTACCAGTCGGCCGACAGGAGGGTTAGAGACCCAGTACTTC. This sequence encodes CASSTSRPTGGLETQYF.

The rearrangement uses TRBV18 and TRBJ1-2, with D perhaps matching TRBD1 (6 bases). V was pared by 2 bases and J by 4 bases, with 17 bases between. In germline, CDR1 is KGHSH, CDR2 LQKENI. CDR3 length: 16 residues. The CDR3 sequence: CASSPSRAGVGYGYTF. In DNA, the CDR3 is TGTGCCAGCTCACCATCAAGGGCAGGGGTAGGCTATGGCTACACCTTC. Using reference TRBV18 and TRBJ1-2 for the parts outside the CDR3, the full variable domain is NAGVMQNPRHLVRRRGQEARLRCSPMKGHSHVYWYRQLPEEGLKFMVYLQKENIIDESGMPKERFSAEFPKEGPSILRIQQVVRGDSAAYFCASSPSRAGVGYGYTFGSGTRLTVV.

The chain is built from TRBV15 and TRBJ1-2; D remains ambiguous. V lost 1 base and J 2 bases, leaving 11 bases between the germline ends. The germline V gene encodes CDR1 LNHNV and CDR2 YYDKDF (reference sequence). CDR3 size: 15 residues. The CDR3 nucleotides read TGTGCCACCAGCAGAGCCGGTTATACGAACTATGGCTACACCTTC. Its translation is CATSRAGYTNYGYTF.